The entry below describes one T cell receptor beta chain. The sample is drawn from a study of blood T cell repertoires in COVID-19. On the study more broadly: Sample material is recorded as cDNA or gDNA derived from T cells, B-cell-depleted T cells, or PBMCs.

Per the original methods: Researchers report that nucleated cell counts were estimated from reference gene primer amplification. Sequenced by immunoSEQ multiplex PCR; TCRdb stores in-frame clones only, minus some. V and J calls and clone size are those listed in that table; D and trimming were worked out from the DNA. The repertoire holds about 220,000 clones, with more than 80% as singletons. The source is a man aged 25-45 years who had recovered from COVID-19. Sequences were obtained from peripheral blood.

CDR3 in amino acids: CASSGATGLAFF. As DNA, the CDR3 is TGTGCCAGCAGTGGCGCTACAGGGTTGGCTTTCTTT. V and J are TRBV2 and TRBJ1-1; perhaps TRBD1 as D (6 bases). This CDR3 spans 12 amino acids. CDR1 and CDR2 (germline): SNHLY, FYNNEI. V lost 4 bases to trimming and J lost 11 bases, with 14 bases between them.